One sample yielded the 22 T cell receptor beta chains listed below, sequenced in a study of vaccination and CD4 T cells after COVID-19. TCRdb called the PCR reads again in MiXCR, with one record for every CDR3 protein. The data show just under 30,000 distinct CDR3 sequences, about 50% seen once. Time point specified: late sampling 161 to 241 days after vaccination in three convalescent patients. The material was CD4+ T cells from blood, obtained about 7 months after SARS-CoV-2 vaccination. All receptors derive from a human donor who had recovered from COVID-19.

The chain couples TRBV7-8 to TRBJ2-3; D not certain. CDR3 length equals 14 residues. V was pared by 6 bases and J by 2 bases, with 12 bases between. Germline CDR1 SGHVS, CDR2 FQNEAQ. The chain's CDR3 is CASSWGTDTDTQYF. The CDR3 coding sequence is TGTGCCAGCAGTTGGGGAACGGACACAGATACGCAGTATTTT.

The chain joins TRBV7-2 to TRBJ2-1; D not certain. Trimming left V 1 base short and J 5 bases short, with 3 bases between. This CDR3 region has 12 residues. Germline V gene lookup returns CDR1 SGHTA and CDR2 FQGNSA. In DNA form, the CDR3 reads TGTGCCAGCAGCTTAGTTAACAATGAGCAGTTCTTC. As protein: CASSLVNNEQFF.

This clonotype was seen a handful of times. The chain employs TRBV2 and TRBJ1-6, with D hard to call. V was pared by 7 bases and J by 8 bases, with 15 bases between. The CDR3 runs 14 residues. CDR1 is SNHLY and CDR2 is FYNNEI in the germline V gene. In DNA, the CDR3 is TGTGCCAGCACGAGCGTGAGGCTAGATTCACCCCTCCACTTT. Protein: CASTSVRLDSPLHF.

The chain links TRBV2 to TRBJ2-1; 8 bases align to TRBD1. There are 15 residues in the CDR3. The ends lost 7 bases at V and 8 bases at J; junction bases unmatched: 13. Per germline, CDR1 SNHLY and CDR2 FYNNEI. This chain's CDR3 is CASKGGQGLFYEQFF. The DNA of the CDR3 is TGTGCCAGCAAGGGAGGACAGGGTCTTTTCTATGAGCAGTTCTTC.

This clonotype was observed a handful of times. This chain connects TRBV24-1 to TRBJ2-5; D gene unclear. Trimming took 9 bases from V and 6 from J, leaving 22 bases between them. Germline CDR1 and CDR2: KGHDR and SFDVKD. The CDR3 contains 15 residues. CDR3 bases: TGTGCCACCCCCGGTTGGTTGGCTTTTATAAAGACCCAGTACTTC. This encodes CATPGWLAFIKTQYF.

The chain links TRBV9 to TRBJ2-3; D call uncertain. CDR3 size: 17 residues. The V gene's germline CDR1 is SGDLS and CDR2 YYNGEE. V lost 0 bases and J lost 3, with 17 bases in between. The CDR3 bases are TGTGCCAGCAGCGTAGCTGACGGAGTAGCAATGACAGATACGCAGTATTTT. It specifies CASSVADGVAMTDTQYF.

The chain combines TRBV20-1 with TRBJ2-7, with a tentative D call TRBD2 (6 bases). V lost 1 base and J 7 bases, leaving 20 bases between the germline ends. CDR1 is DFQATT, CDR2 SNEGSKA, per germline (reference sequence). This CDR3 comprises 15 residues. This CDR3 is CSARGNSGGGVEQYF. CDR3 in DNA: TGCAGTGCTAGAGGCAATAGCGGAGGAGGGGTGGAGCAGTACTTC.

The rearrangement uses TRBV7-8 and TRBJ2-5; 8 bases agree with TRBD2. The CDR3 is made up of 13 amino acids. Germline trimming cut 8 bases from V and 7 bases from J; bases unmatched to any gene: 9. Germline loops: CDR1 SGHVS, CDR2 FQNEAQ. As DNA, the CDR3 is TGTGCCAGCTCCCCGGGAGGGCCGGGGACCCAGTACTTC. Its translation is CASSPGGPGTQYF.

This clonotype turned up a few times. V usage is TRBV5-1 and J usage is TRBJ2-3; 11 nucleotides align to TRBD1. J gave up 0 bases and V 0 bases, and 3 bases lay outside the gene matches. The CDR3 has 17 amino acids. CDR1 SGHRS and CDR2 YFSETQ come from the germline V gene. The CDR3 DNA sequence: TGCGCCAGCAGCTTGGAGGGGACAGGGGGAAGCACAGATACGCAGTATTTT. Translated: CASSLEGTGGSTDTQYF.

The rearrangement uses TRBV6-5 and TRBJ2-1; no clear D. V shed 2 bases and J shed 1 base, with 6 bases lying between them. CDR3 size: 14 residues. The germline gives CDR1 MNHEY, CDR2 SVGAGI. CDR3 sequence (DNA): TGTGCCAGCAGTTACGGGAATTCCTACAATGAGCAGTTCTTC. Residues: CASSYGNSYNEQFF.

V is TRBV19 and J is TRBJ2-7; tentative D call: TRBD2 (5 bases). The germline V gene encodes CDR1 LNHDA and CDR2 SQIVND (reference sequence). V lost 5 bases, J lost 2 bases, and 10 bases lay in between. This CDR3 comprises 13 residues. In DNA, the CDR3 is TGTGCCAGTAGTCGGGATGAGACCTACGAGCAGTACTTC. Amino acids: CASSRDETYEQYF.

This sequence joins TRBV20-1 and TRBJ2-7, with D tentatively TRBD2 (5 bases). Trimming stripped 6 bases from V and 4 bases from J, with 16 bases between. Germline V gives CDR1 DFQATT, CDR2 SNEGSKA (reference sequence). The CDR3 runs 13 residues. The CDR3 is CSARANLPYEQYF. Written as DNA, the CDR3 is TGCAGTGCGCGGGCCAACCTACCATACGAGCAGTACTTC.

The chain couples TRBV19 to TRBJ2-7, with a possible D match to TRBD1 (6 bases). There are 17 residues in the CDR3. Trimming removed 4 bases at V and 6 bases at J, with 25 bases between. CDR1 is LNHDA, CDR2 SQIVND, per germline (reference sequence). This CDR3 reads CASSNAPARTVSTEQYF. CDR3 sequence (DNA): TGTGCCAGTAGTAATGCCCCTGCCCGGACAGTCTCTACCGAGCAGTACTTC.

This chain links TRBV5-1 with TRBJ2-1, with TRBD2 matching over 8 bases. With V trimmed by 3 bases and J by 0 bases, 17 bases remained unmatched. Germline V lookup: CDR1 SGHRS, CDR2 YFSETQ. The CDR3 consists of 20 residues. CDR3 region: CASSSNGGLAGRSSYNEQFF. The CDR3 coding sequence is TGCGCCAGCAGCTCCAACGGAGGGCTAGCGGGCAGGAGCTCCTACAATGAGCAGTTCTTC.

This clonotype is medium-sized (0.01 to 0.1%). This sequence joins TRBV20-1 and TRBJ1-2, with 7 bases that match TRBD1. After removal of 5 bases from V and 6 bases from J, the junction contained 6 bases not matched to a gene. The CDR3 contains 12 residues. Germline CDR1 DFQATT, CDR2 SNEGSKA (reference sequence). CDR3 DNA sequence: TGCAGTGCTGATAGACAGGGTGATGGCTACACCTTC. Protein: CSADRQGDGYTF.

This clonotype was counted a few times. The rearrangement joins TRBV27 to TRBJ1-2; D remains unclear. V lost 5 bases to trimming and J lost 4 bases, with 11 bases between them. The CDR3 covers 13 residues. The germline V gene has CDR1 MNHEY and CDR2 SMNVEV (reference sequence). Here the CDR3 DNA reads TGTGCCAGCAGTCCCGGGCGGTCCTATGGCTACACCTTC. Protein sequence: CASSPGRSYGYTF.

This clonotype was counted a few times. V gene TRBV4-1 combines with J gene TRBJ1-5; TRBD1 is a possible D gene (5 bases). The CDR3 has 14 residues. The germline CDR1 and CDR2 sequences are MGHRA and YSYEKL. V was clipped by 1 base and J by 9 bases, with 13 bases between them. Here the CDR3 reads CASSQVSGGWPQHF. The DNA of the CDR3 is TGCGCCAGCAGCCAAGTGTCCGGGGGATGGCCCCAGCATTTT.

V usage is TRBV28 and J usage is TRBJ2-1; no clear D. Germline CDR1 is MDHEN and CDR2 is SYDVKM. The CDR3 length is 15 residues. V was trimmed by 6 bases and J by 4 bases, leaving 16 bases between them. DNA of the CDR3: TGTGCCAGCAGCCTCACTACTTTCTCGTACAATGAGCAGTTCTTC. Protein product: CASSLTTFSYNEQFF.

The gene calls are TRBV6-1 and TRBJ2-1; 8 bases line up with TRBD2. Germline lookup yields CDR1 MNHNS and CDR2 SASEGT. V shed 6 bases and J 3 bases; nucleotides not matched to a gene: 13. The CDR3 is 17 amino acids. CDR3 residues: CASSVLLLAGHYNEQFF. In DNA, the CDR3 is TGTGCCAGCAGCGTTCTCCTCCTAGCGGGCCACTACAATGAGCAGTTCTTC.

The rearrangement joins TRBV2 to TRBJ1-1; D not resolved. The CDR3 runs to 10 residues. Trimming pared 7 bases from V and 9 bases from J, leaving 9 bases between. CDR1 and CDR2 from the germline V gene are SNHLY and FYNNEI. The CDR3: CASTRVQAFF. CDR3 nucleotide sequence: TGTGCCAGCACGAGGGTTCAAGCTTTCTTT.

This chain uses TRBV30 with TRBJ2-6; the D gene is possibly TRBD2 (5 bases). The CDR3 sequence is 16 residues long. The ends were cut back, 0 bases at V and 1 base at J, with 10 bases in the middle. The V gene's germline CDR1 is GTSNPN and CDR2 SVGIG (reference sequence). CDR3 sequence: CAWSVYGVSGANVLTF. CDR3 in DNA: TGTGCCTGGAGTGTATACGGGGTTTCTGGGGCCAACGTCCTGACTTTC.

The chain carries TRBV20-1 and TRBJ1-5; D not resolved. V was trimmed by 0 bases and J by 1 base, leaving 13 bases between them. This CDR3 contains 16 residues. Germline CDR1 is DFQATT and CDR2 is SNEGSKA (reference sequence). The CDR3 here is CSARDPVGRSNQPQHF. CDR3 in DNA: TGCAGTGCTAGAGATCCCGTCGGCAGGAGCAATCAGCCCCAGCATTTT.